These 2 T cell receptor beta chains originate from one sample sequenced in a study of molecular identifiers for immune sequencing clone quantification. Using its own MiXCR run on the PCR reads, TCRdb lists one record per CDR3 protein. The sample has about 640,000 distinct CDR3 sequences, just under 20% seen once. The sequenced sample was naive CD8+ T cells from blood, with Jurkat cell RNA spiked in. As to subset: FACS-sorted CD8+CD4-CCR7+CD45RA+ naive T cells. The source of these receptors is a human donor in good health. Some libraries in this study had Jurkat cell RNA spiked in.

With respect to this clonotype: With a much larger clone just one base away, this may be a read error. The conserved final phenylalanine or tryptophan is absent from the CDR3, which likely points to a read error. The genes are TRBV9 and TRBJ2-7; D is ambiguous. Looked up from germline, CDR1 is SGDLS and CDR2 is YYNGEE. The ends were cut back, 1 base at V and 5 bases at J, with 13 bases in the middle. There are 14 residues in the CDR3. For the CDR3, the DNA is TGTGCCAGCAGCGTAAGCAGCCTAGGTAACGAGCAGTACTCC. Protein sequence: CASSVSSLGNEQYS.

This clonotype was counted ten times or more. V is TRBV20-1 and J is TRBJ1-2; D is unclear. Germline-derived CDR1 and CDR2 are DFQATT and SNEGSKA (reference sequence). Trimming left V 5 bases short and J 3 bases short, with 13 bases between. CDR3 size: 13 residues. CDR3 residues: CSALPEAHYGYTF. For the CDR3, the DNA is TGCAGTGCTCTACCGGAAGCCCACTATGGCTACACCTTC.